The entry that follows covers one TCR beta chain sequence. The same CDR3 can be traced to other DNA sequences in this sample. This entry is derived from a study of T cell responses to AZD1222 COVID-19 vaccine. The assay was immunoSEQ multiplex PCR, and TCRdb's table has in-frame clones only and misses some. This table has approximately 170,000 clones, more than 85% appearing once. V lost 0 bases and J lost 2, with 10 bases in between. The CDR3 totals 15 residues. The V gene's germline CDR1 is LGHDT and CDR2 YNNKEL (reference sequence). The sequence was obtained from an adult in good health. V gene TRBV3-1 (or the pseudogene TRBV3-2) combines with J gene TRBJ2-5; D possibly corresponds to TRBD1 (6 bases). The sample was peripheral blood, taken on day 0 of AZD1222 vaccination. The CDR3 is CASSQDVGGQETQYF. As DNA, the CDR3 is TGTGCCAGCAGCCAAGACGTAGGGGGTCAAGAGACCCAGTACTTC.